This record concerns one T cell receptor (beta chain) sequence. Trimming cost V 1 base and J 13 bases, with 17 bases left between them. The V gene's germline CDR1 is SGHTA and CDR2 FQGNSA. The CDR3 consists of 13 residues. This sample is drawn from a study of blood T cell repertoires in COVID-19. About the research overall: Some COVID-19 samples were acute and others convalescent; all came from the United States, Italy and Spain. Sources were T cells, B-cell-depleted T cells, or PBMCs; the material itself was cDNA or gDNA.

Using immunoSEQ multiplex PCR, the repertoire was profiled, and TCRdb retains in-frame clones only, with some absent. Among around 260,000 clones, less than 90% were seen once, and the ten largest hold roughly 13%. The chain uses TRBV7-2 and TRBJ2-7; D ambiguous. The TCR originated in a human donor in a cohort sampled during active COVID-19. The material sequenced was peripheral blood. The CDR3 DNA reads TGTGCCAGCAGCTTAGAAGTCGGTCCAAAAGCATACTTC. Translated: CASSLEVGPKAYF.